This T cell receptor beta chain came from a study of regulatory T cells in long-lasting Graves disease. iRepertoire HTBI primers and Arm-PCR of CDR3 regions built TCR beta libraries. From the multiplex PCR reads, TCRdb called clonotypes with MiXCR, one entry per CDR3 protein. Here the sample spans hundreds of thousands of distinct CDR3 sequences, roughly 15% being singletons. This clonotype has ten or more counts. Deletions cut 5 bases from V and 15 bases from J, with 26 bases between. Germline CDR1 reads SGHTA; CDR2 reads FQGNSA. The CDR3 sequence is 15 residues long. Regarding time point: newly diagnosed GD, antithyroid drugs for less than 3 months. PBMC-extracted RNA yielded the TCR library. This sample also belongs to another study, concerning T cells in Graves' hyperthyroidism and ophthalmopathy.

Sequenced material: peripheral blood mononuclear cells (PBMCs), taken at new diagnosis, from a patient treated with antithyroid drugs. The chain couples TRBV7-2 to TRBJ2-1; D could derive from TRBD1 or TRBD2 (5 bases each). This receptor was obtained from a woman younger than 45 with Graves disease. CDR3 loop: CASSKISPLGVDRFF. CDR3 nucleotide sequence: TGTGCCAGCAGCAAAATCTCCCCATTGGGGGTAGATCGGTTCTTC.